The 8 T cell receptor beta chains in this list originate from one sample, sequenced in a study of cytomegalovirus exposure and HLA in healthy donors. PCR was performed using 60 Vbeta and 13 Jbeta primers. TCRdb keeps only in-frame clones here, not all; method: immunoSEQ multiplex PCR. This repertoire shows 110,000 or so clones, 76% found once; its top ten account for roughly 8%. The sample was PBMCs. The receptors here all came from a woman in her forties or fifties in good health and CMV-seropositive.

The chain employs TRBV27 and TRBJ2-5; 8 bases match TRBD1. Trimming cost V 4 bases and J 7 bases; bases outside gene matches: 5. CDR1 and CDR2 from the germline V gene are MNHEY and SMNVEV (reference sequence). The CDR3 spans 13 residues. The CDR3 DNA sequence: TGTGCCAGCAGTTCCAGGGGGCCCGGGACCCAGTACTTC. Translation gives CASSSRGPGTQYF.

This chain uses TRBV7-2 with TRBJ2-3; 8 nucleotides line up with TRBD2. V lost 3 bases to trimming and J lost 2 bases; unmatched junction nucleotides: 7. The CDR3 consists of 16 residues. Germline V gives CDR1 SGHTA, CDR2 FQGNSA. DNA of the CDR3: TGTGCCAGCAGCTTTGGCGGGGGGCAGCCCACAGATACGCAGTATTTT. Amino acid sequence: CASSFGGGQPTDTQYF.

The chain is built from TRBV11-2 and TRBJ1-5; D is ambiguous. The germline V gene encodes CDR1 SGHAT and CDR2 FQNNGV. The CDR3 has 13 amino acids. The V end lost 4 bases, the J end lost 1 base, and 5 bases lay between the germline ends. In DNA, the CDR3 is TGTGCCAGCAGCTACACGAGCAATCAGCCCCAGCATTTT. Its protein product is CASSYTSNQPQHF.

V and J are TRBV5-4 and TRBJ2-1, with D uncertain. The CDR3 totals 13 residues. In germline, CDR1 is SGHNT, CDR2 YYREEE (reference sequence). The ends were cut back, 0 bases at V and 6 bases at J, with 7 bases in the middle. CDR3 bases: TGTGCCAGCAGCTTGGCTAGTGGCAATGAGCAGTTCTTC. It yields the protein CASSLASGNEQFF.

The chain carries TRBV11-2 and TRBJ1-1, with 7 bases identical to TRBD1. CDR1 is SGHAT, CDR2 FQNNGV, per germline. This CDR3 region has 13 residues. V shed 5 bases, J shed 1 base, and the junction held 1 base outside the gene matches. The CDR3 region is CASSQGENTEAFF. CDR3 in DNA: TGTGCCAGCAGCCAGGGGGAGAACACTGAAGCTTTCTTT.

The chain carries TRBV29-1 and TRBJ2-2; 9 nucleotides align to TRBD2. This CDR3 has 15 residues. With V trimmed by 5 bases and J by 4 bases, 8 bases remained unmatched. Germline CDR1 is SQVTM and CDR2 is ANQGSEA. The CDR3 nucleotides are TGCAGCGTTCATCGGGAACTAGCGGGCACCGGGGAGCTGTTTTTT. Its translation: CSVHRELAGTGELFF.

This chain's CDR3 is CASSIEAGNQPQHF. The DNA for the CDR3 is TGTGCCAGTAGTATAGAGGCAGGGAATCAGCCCCAGCATTTT. The J gene is TRBJ1-5, the V gene TRBV19; possible D gene TRBD1, 5 bases. This CDR3 comprises 14 residues. V dropped 0 bases and J dropped 4 bases, with 7 bases sitting between them. In germline, CDR1 is LNHDA, CDR2 SQIVND (reference sequence).

The rearrangement links TRBV6-5 to TRBJ2-5, with 8 bases lining up with TRBD2. The J call may be mistaken, given a closer DNA end match to TRBJ2-7. The V gene's germline CDR1 is MNHEY and CDR2 SVGAGI. CDR3 length equals 13 residues. Written as DNA, the CDR3 is TGTGCCAGCAGTTACGGTGCGGGAGGCGAGCAGTACTTC. This codes for CASSYGAGGEQYF.